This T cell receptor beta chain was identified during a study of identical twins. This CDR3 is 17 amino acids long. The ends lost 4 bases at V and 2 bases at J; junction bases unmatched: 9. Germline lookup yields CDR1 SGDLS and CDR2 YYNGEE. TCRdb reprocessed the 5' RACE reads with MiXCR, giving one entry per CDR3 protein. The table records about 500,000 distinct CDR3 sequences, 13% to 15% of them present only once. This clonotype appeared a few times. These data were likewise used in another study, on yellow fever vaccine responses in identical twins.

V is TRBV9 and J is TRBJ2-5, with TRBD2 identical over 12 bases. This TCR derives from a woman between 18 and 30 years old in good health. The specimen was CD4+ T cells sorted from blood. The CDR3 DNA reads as TGTGCCAGCAGCTCGACTAGCGGGGGTTTGGAGCAAGAGACCCAGTACTTC. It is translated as CASSSTSGGLEQETQYF.